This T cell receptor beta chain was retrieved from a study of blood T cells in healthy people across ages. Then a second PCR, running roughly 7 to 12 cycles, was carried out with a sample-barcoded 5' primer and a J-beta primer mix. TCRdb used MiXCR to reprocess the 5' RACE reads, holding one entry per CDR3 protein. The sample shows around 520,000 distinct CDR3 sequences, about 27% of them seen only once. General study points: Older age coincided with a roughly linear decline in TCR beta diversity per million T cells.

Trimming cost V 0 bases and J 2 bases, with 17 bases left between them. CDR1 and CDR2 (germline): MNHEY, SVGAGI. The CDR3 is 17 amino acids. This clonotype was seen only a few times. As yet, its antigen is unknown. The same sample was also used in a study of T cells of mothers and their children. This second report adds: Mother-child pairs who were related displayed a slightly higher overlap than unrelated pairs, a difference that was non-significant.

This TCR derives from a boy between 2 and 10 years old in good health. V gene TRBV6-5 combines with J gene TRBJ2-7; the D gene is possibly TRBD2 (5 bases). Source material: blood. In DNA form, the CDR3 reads TGTGCCAGCAGTTACTCGATGAGGGCAGCTTACCCCTACGAGCAGTACTTC. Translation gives CASSYSMRAAYPYEQYF.